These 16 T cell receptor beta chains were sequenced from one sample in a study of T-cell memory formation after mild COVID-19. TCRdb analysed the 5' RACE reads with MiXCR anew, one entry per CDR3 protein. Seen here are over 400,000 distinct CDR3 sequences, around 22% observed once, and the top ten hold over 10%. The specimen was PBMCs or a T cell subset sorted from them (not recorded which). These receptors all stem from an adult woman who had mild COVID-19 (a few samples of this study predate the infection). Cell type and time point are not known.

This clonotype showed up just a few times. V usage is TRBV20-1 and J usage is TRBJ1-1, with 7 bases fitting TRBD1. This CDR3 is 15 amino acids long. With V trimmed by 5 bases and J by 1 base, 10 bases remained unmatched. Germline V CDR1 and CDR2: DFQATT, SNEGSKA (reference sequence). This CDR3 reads CSALTTGLWNTEAFF. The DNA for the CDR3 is TGCAGTGCTCTTACGACAGGGTTATGGAACACTGAAGCTTTCTTT.

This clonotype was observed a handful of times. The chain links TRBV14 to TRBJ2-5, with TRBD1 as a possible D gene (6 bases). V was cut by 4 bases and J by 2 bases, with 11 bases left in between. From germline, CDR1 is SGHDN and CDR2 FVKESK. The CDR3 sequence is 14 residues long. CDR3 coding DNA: TGTGCCAGCAGCCTGAACAGGGCTCAAGAGACCCAGTACTTC. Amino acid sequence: CASSLNRAQETQYF.

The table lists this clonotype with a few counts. The CDR3 bases are TGTGCCAGCAGCACCGGGACAGTCGAAAACATTCAGTACTTC. It yields the protein CASSTGTVENIQYF. The chain uses TRBV7-2 and TRBJ2-4; TRBD1 aligns across 7 bases. The V and J ends lost 5 bases and 5 bases, in that order; junction bases with no gene match: 6. The germline gives CDR1 SGHTA, CDR2 FQGNSA. The CDR3 is made up of 14 amino acids.

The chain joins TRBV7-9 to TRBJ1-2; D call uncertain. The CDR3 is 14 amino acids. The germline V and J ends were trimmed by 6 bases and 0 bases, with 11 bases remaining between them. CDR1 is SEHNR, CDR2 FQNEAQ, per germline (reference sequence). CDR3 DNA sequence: TGTGCCAGCAGGCGGCCGGACCCTAACTATGGCTACACCTTC. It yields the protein CASRRPDPNYGYTF.

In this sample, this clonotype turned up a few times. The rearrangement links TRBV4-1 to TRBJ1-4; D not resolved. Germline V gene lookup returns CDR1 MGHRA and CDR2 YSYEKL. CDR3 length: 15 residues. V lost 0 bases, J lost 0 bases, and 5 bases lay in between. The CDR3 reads CASSQEGSTNEKLFF. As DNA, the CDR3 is TGCGCCAGCAGCCAAGAAGGGTCAACTAATGAAAAACTGTTTTTT.

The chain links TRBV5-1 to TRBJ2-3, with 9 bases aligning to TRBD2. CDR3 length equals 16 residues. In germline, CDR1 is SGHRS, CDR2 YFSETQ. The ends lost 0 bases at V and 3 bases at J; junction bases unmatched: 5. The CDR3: CASSLAVAGVTDTQYF. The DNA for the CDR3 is TGCGCCAGCAGCTTGGCAGTAGCGGGGGTGACAGATACGCAGTATTTT.

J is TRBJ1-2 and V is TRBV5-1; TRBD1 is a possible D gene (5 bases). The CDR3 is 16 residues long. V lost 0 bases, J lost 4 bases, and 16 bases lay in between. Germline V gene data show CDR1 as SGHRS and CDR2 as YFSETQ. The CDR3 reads CASSLAPRDGSYGYTF. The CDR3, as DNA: TGCGCCAGCAGCTTGGCTCCTCGGGACGGATCCTATGGCTACACCTTC.

The CDR3 DNA follows: TGTGCCAGCAGCTTAGTAGTCCCCGGAGTAGCTCGGCGGTTCTTC. Translation: CASSLVVPGVARRFF. V and J are TRBV7-9 and TRBJ2-1; D is ambiguous. V gave up 1 base and J gave up 15 bases, with 22 bases separating them. The germline gives CDR1 SEHNR, CDR2 FQNEAQ (reference sequence). The CDR3 totals 15 residues.

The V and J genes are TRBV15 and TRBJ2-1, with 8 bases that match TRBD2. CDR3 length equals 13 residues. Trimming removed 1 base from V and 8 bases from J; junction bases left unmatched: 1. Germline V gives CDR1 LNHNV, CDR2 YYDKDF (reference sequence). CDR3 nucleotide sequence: TGTGCCACCAGCAGAGCGGGGGGGGATGAGCAGTTCTTC. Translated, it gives CATSRAGGDEQFF.

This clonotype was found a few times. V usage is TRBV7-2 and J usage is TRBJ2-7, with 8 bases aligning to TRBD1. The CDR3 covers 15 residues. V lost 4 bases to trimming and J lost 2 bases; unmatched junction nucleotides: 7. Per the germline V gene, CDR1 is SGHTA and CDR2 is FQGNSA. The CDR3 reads CASSSIRDRTYEQYF. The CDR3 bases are TGTGCCAGCAGCTCTATAAGGGACAGGACCTACGAGCAGTACTTC.

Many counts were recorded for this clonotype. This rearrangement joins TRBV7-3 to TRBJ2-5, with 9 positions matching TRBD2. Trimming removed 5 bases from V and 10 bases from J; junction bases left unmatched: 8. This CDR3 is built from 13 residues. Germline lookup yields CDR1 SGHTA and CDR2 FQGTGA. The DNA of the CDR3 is TGTGCCAGCAGCGTGCTAGCGGGGTCGGGCCAGTACTTC. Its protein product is CASSVLAGSGQYF.

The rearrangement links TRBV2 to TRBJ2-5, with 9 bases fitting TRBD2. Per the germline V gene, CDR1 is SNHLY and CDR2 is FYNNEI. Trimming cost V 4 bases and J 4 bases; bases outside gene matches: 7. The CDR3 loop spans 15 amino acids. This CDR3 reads CASSGGSGRRETQYF. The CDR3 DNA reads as TGTGCCAGCAGTGGAGGTAGCGGGAGAAGAGAGACCCAGTACTTC.

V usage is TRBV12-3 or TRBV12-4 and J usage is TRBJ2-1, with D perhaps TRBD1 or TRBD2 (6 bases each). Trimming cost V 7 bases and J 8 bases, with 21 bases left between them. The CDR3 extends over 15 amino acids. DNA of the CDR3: TGTGCCAGCACTTCGGAGGGGGTCTTACAGGATGAGCAGTTCTTC. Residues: CASTSEGVLQDEQFF.

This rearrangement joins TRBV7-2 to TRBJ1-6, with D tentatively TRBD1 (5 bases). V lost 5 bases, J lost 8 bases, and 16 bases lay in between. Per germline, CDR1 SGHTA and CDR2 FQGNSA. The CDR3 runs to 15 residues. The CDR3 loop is CASSTRTQTYSPLHF. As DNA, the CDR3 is TGTGCCAGCAGCACCCGGACACAGACCTATTCACCCCTCCACTTT.

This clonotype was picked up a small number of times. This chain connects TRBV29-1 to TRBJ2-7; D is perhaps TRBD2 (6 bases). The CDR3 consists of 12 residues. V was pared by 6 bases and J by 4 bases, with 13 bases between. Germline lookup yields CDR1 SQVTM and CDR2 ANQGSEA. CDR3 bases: TGCAGCGTGGCGGGACCAGGATACGAGCAGTACTTC. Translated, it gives CSVAGPGYEQYF.

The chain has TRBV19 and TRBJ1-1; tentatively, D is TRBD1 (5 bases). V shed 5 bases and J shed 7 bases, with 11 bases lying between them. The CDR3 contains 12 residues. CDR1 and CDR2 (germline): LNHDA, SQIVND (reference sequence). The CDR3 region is CASSLGGLEAFF. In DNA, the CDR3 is TGTGCCAGTAGTCTGGGGGGACTTGAAGCTTTCTTT.